A selection of T cell receptor beta chains follows, all from one sample in a study of blood T cell repertoires in COVID-19. Profiling relied on immunoSEQ multiplex PCR, and the TCRdb table lists in-frame clones only, not all of them. The table includes about 110,000 clones, around 90% detected once. The material sequenced was peripheral blood. These receptor sequences come from a human donor in a cohort sampled during active COVID-19. The CDR3 runs from the conserved cysteine through the conserved F or W. Each record gives: V gene, J gene, clone size, D gene, CDR3 protein, CDR3 DNA. D genes are given only for firm matches. Expanded clones get a size class; other rows say once, few or many, or leave the size out.

V: TRBV6-5
J: TRBJ2-2
size: -
D: -
CDR3: CASSYWGDNTGELFF
DNA: TGTGCCAGCAGTTATTGGGGGGACAACACCGGGGAGCTGTTTTTT

V: TRBV4-1
J: TRBJ1-1
size: -
D: TRBD1
CDR3: CASSQDAVFARGLDTEAFF
DNA: TGCGCCAGCAGCCAAGATGCAGTTTTCGCCAGGGGGCTTGACACTGAAGCTTTCTTT

V: TRBV6-6
J: TRBJ1-1
size: -
D: -
CDR3: CASRSPRSINTEAFF
DNA: TGTGCCAGCAGATCCCCGAGGTCTATAAACACTGAAGCTTTCTTT

V: TRBV27
J: TRBJ2-7
size: -
D: -
CDR3: CASSMPGGRQYF
DNA: TGTGCCAGCAGTATGCCGGGGGGCAGGCAGTACTTC

V: TRBV7-9
J: TRBJ1-2
size: -
D: -
CDR3: CASSVQATSNYGYTF
DNA: TGTGCCAGCAGCGTTCAGGCAACGTCTAACTATGGCTACACCTTC

V: TRBV19
J: TRBJ1-1
size: -
D: TRBD1
CDR3: CASSIRDRGLDTEAFF
DNA: TGTGCCAGTAGTATCCGCGACAGGGGGCTCGACACTGAAGCTTTCTTT

V: TRBV29-1
J: TRBJ2-3
size: once
D: -
CDR3: CSVDPETDTQYF
DNA: TGCAGCGTTGATCCTGAGACAGATACGCAGTATTTT

V: TRBV19
J: TRBJ2-7
size: once
D: TRBD1
CDR3: CASRPTFQGDRYEQYF
DNA: TGTGCCAGTAGGCCGACTTTTCAGGGGGACCGCTACGAGCAGTACTTC

V: TRBV18
J: TRBJ2-7
size: -
D: -
CDR3: CASSLLGREQYF
DNA: TGTGCCAGCTCACTGCTGGGCCGCGAGCAGTACTTC

V: TRBV24-1
J: TRBJ2-3
size: -
D: -
CDR3: CATSAGPDTQYF
DNA: TGTGCCACCAGTGCAGGCCCAGATACGCAGTATTTT

V: TRBV7-8
J: TRBJ2-7
size: -
D: TRBD2
CDR3: CASSLGTSAAYEQYF
DNA: TGTGCCAGCAGCTTAGGGACTAGCGCTGCCTACGAGCAGTACTTC

V: TRBV21-1
J: TRBJ2-3
size: once
D: -
CDR3: CASSKDKGTVSGTDTQYF
DNA: TGTGCCAGCAGCAAAGATAAAGGGACAGTAAGCGGCACAGATACGCAGTATTTT

V: TRBV4-1
J: TRBJ1-1
size: few
D: -
CDR3: CASSQETVLNTEAFF
DNA: TGCGCCAGCAGCCAAGAGACAGTCCTGAACACTGAAGCTTTCTTT

V: TRBV5-6
J: TRBJ2-3
size: few
D: -
CDR3: CASSLIVGTGSRDTQYF
DNA: TGTGCCAGCAGCTTGATCGTTGGTACAGGGAGCAGAGATACGCAGTATTTT

V: TRBV7-2
J: TRBJ2-1
size: -
D: TRBD2
CDR3: CASSLEAGYEQFF
DNA: TGTGCCAGCAGCTTAGAAGCGGGGTATGAGCAGTTCTTC

V: TRBV7-8
J: TRBJ1-2
size: -
D: TRBD1
CDR3: CASSSGYGGQNYGYTF
DNA: TGTGCCAGCAGCTCCGGATACGGGGGACAGAACTATGGCTACACCTTC

V: TRBV10-3
J: TRBJ1-6
size: -
D: -
CDR3: CAISVRTPGSPLHF
DNA: TGTGCCATCAGTGTTCGGACACCGGGCTCACCCCTCCACTTT

V: TRBV7-9
J: TRBJ1-2
size: -
D: -
CDR3: CASSLNTGDGYTF
DNA: TGTGCCAGCAGCCTAAATACGGGTGATGGCTACACCTTC

V: TRBV24-1
J: TRBJ1-1
size: -
D: -
CDR3: CATSESPGTPNTEAFF
DNA: TGTGCCACCAGTGAATCCCCCGGGACACCGAACACTGAAGCTTTCTTT

V: TRBV6-5
J: TRBJ2-7
size: -
D: -
CDR3: CASSSGDSHEQYF
DNA: TGTGCCAGCAGTTCGGGGGATTCCCACGAGCAGTACTTC

V: TRBV29-1
J: TRBJ1-4
size: -
D: -
CDR3: CSVGQSGNEKLFF
DNA: TGCAGCGTTGGACAGTCTGGTAATGAAAAACTGTTTTTT

V: TRBV5-1
J: TRBJ1-1
size: -
D: -
CDR3: CASTASGGGTEAFF
DNA: TGCGCCAGCACCGCTTCGGGGGGGGGCACTGAAGCTTTCTTT

V: TRBV20-1
J: TRBJ1-2
size: -
D: -
CDR3: CSAAPGYGYTF
DNA: TGCAGTGCTGCCCCCGGGTATGGCTACACCTTC

V: TRBV15
J: TRBJ1-5
size: -
D: TRBD1
CDR3: CATDRGIDQPQHF
DNA: TGTGCCACCGACAGGGGCATCGATCAGCCCCAGCATTTT

V: TRBV28
J: TRBJ1-1
size: -
D: TRBD1
CDR3: CASAPRQGAPEAFF
DNA: TGTGCCAGCGCCCCTCGACAGGGGGCACCTGAAGCTTTCTTT

V: TRBV9
J: TRBJ2-7
size: -
D: TRBD1
CDR3: CASSLGQGAYEQYF
DNA: TGTGCCAGCAGCCTAGGACAGGGCGCCTACGAGCAGTACTTC

V: TRBV10-2
J: TRBJ1-1
size: -
D: -
CDR3: CASLNGPTEAFF
DNA: TGCGCCAGCCTAAACGGTCCCACTGAAGCTTTCTTT